This entry is about one T cell receptor (beta chain). This record comes from a study of blood T cell repertoires in COVID-19. Study at large: Researchers got acute and convalescent COVID-19 samples from the United States, Italy and Spain. T cells, B-cell-depleted T cells, or PBMCs supplied cDNA or gDNA.

Looked up from germline, CDR1 is SGHTS and CDR2 is YDEGEE. The CDR3 is 14 amino acids. Deletions cut 4 bases from V and 6 bases from J, with 13 bases between. Original processing methods: Estimation of nucleated cell counts was performed using reference gene primer amplification. The assay was immunoSEQ multiplex PCR, and TCRdb's table has in-frame clones only and misses some. V and J calls and clone size are given by that table; D and trimming were obtained from the DNA. In the table there are under 95,000 clones, around 90% of which are singletons. The gene calls are TRBV5-8 and TRBJ1-4, with D perhaps matching TRBD1 (6 bases). This TCR was recovered from a woman aged 50 to 60 with acute or convalescent COVID-19. Sequencing was carried out using peripheral blood. In nucleotides, the CDR3 is TGTGCCAGCAGCCCTGGGGGGGCTGATGAAAAACTGTTTTTT. As protein: CASSPGGADEKLFF.